These 20 T cell receptor beta chains were all obtained from the same sample, sequenced in a study of T cell responses to AZD1222 COVID-19 vaccine. Generated by immunoSEQ multiplex PCR, the TCRdb table keeps only in-frame clones and is missing some. The data hold 100,000 to 120,000 clones, with just under 95% observed a single time. The sample here was peripheral blood, taken 28 days after the second AZD1222 dose. The origin of the receptors is an adult who received the AZD1222 COVID-19 vaccine.

The rearrangement joins TRBV6-5 to TRBJ1-4, with unresolved D. The CDR3 sequence is 12 residues long. Per germline, CDR1 MNHEY and CDR2 SVGAGI. V lost 4 bases and J 10 bases, leaving 10 bases between the germline ends. CDR3 nucleotides: TGTGCCAGCAGTTCGCCAGACCGAAAACTGTTTTTT. This codes for CASSSPDRKLFF.

To note about this clone: This specimen includes other DNA sequences encoding the same CDR3. The chain employs TRBV18 and TRBJ2-7; D might be TRBD1 (6 bases). The length of the CDR3 is 14 residues. Per germline, CDR1 KGHSH and CDR2 LQKENI. V was clipped by 4 bases and J by 0 bases, with 10 bases between them. The chain's CDR3 is CASSRDRSSYEQYF. For the CDR3, the DNA is TGTGCCAGCTCACGAGACAGGAGCTCCTACGAGCAGTACTTC. The full variable domain, in which reference TRBV18 and TRBJ2-7 provide the parts outside the CDR3, is NAGVMQNPRHLVRRRGQEARLRCSPMKGHSHVYWYRQLPEEGLKFMVYLQKENIIDESGMPKERFSAEFPKEGPSILRIQQVVRGDSAAYFCASSRDRSSYEQYFGPGTRLTVT.

The chain links TRBV7-9 to TRBJ1-1; maybe TRBD1 (6 bases). Germline V gives CDR1 SEHNR, CDR2 FQNEAQ (reference sequence). V shed 4 bases and J shed 5 bases, with 14 bases lying between them. The CDR3 extends over 14 amino acids. CDR3 bases: TGTGCCAGCAGCTCACCCCCGACAGGTACTGAAGCTTTCTTT. Translation gives CASSSPPTGTEAFF.

This chain uses TRBV29-1 with TRBJ1-5; perhaps TRBD1 as D (5 bases). Germline V CDR1 and CDR2: SQVTM, ANQGSEA. V lost 5 bases and J 2 bases, leaving 10 bases between the germline ends. The CDR3 is 13 amino acids. The CDR3 nucleotides are TGCAGCGTTTCAGGGTCGGGCAATCAGCCCCAGCATTTT. Encoded protein: CSVSGSGNQPQHF.

This chain uses TRBV19 with TRBJ2-5; D ambiguous. CDR1 and CDR2 from the germline V gene are LNHDA and SQIVND (reference sequence). This CDR3 has 11 amino acids. V was shortened by 2 bases and J by 4 bases, with 2 bases between the two germline ends. The DNA for the CDR3 is TGTGCCAGTAGTATACGAGAGACCCAGTACTTC. Protein product: CASSIRETQYF. The full variable domain, completed using reference TRBV19 and TRBJ2-5, is DGGITQSPKYLFRKEGQNVTLSCEQNLNHDAMYWYRQDPGQGLRLIYYSQIVNDFQKGDIAEGYSVSREKKESFPLTVTSAQKNPTAFYLCASSIRETQYFGPGTRLLVL.

V gene TRBV2 combines with J gene TRBJ2-2, with 12 positions matching TRBD2. The V gene's germline CDR1 is SNHLY and CDR2 FYNNEI. The CDR3 has 16 residues. V was clipped by 6 bases and J by 3 bases; unmatched bases: 5. The chain's CDR3 is CASSLLAGGYTGELFF. CDR3 sequence (DNA): TGTGCCAGCAGCTTACTAGCGGGGGGCTACACCGGGGAGCTGTTTTTT.

This chain uses TRBV28 with TRBJ2-3, with D possibly being TRBD2 (7 bases). Trimming left V 1 base short and J 2 bases short, with 13 bases between. CDR1 is MDHEN and CDR2 is SYDVKM in the germline V gene. This CDR3 region has 16 residues. The CDR3 nucleotides read TGTGCCAGCAGTTTATCCCGGGGGGCCCACACAGATACGCAGTATTTT. Protein: CASSLSRGAHTDTQYF.

V gene TRBV18 combines with J gene TRBJ2-7; tentatively, D is TRBD2 (6 bases). There are 15 residues in the CDR3. V was cut by 0 bases and J by 2 bases, with 11 bases left in between. CDR1 and CDR2 from the germline V gene are KGHSH and LQKENI. CDR3 loop: CASSPPGGGTYEQYF. CDR3 in DNA: TGTGCCAGCTCACCACCGGGGGGAGGAACCTACGAGCAGTACTTC.

This chain joins TRBV5-4 and TRBJ2-3, with a possible D match to TRBD1 (5 bases). The CDR3 length is 16 residues. The germline V gene encodes CDR1 SGHNT and CDR2 YYREEE (reference sequence). Trimming shortened V by 0 bases and J by 0 bases, and 11 bases separated the two germline ends. CDR3: CASSLAQGSSTDTQYF. The CDR3 nucleotides read TGTGCCAGCAGCTTGGCCCAGGGATCTAGCACAGATACGCAGTATTTT.

J is TRBJ1-1 and V is TRBV4-2; 7 positions agree with TRBD1. In germline, CDR1 is LGHNA, CDR2 YNFKEQ. This CDR3 is 14 amino acids long. V shed 1 base, J shed 5 bases, and the junction held 4 bases outside the gene matches. The chain's CDR3 is CASSQAGQRTEAFF. In DNA form, the CDR3 reads TGTGCCAGCAGCCAAGCGGGACAGCGGACTGAAGCTTTCTTT.

This sequence joins TRBV18 and TRBJ1-2; 8 positions match TRBD1. V was clipped by 2 bases and J by 4 bases; unmatched bases: 9. Germline V CDR1 and CDR2: KGHSH, LQKENI. The CDR3 runs to 16 residues. The DNA for the CDR3 is TGTGCCAGCTCACCAAACGACAGGGGTCTTACCTATGGCTACACCTTC. This translates into CASSPNDRGLTYGYTF.

This clone is a singleton in its sample. The chain combines TRBV19 with TRBJ2-3, with D hard to call. V gave up 7 bases and J gave up 0 bases, with 11 bases separating them. Germline V gene lookup returns CDR1 LNHDA and CDR2 SQIVND (reference sequence). The CDR3 has 14 residues. CDR3 sequence (DNA): TGTGCCAGTACAGGTGATACTAGCACAGATACGCAGTATTTT. It yields the protein CASTGDTSTDTQYF.

The CDR3 reads CATSDLPGRLGNYGYTF. The CDR3 DNA sequence: TGTGCCACCAGTGATTTACCCGGACGGCTGGGGAACTATGGCTACACCTTC. The J gene is TRBJ1-2, the V gene TRBV24-1; no clear D. The CDR3 totals 17 residues. In germline, CDR1 is KGHDR, CDR2 SFDVKD. V gave up 1 base and J gave up 2 bases, with 16 bases separating them.

This clone was counted only a few times. This rearrangement joins TRBV4-1 to TRBJ1-4; D is undetermined. The CDR3 length is 15 residues. V was shortened by 2 bases and J by 4 bases, with 11 bases between the two germline ends. CDR1 and CDR2 (germline): MGHRA, YSYEKL. CDR3 nucleotides: TGCGCCAGCAGCCAAAGCAGAGGAATTAATGAAAAACTGTTTTTT. Protein: CASSQSRGINEKLFF.

V gene TRBV6-1 combines with J gene TRBJ1-1, with D unresolved. The CDR3 runs 12 residues. CDR1 MNHNS and CDR2 SASEGT come from the germline V gene. V was cut by 2 bases and J by 5 bases, with 6 bases left in between. The CDR3 region is CASSERGTEAFF. CDR3 bases: TGTGCCAGCAGTGAACGCGGGACTGAAGCTTTCTTT.

The J gene is TRBJ2-5, the V gene TRBV28; 11 nucleotides align to TRBD2. V was clipped by 4 bases and J by 3 bases; unmatched bases: 4. The CDR3 has 15 amino acids. CDR1 is MDHEN and CDR2 is SYDVKM in the germline V gene. As DNA, the CDR3 is TGTGCCAGCAGTTCCCCTAGCGGGGGGAAAGAGACCCAGTACTTC. Translation: CASSSPSGGKETQYF.

The gene calls are TRBV4-1 and TRBJ2-2; D remains unclear. Germline CDR1 is MGHRA and CDR2 is YSYEKL. The length of the CDR3 is 18 residues. Trimming removed 0 bases from V and 5 bases from J, with 19 bases in between. This CDR3 reads CASSQDGWRTLETGELFF. The CDR3 region has the DNA TGCGCCAGCAGCCAAGATGGATGGCGAACCCTGGAAACCGGGGAGCTGTTTTTT.

The rearrangement uses TRBV3-1 (or the pseudogene TRBV3-2) and TRBJ2-7, with unresolved D. This CDR3 spans 12 amino acids. Germline V gene data show CDR1 as LGHDT and CDR2 as YNNKEL (reference sequence). The V gene lost 3 bases and the J gene lost 7 bases, with 10 bases spanning the gap. The CDR3 sequence: CASSHNIREQYF. DNA of the CDR3: TGTGCCAGCAGCCATAACATACGTGAGCAGTACTTC.

The chain has TRBV6-1 and TRBJ2-2, with 8 bases lining up with TRBD1. From germline, CDR1 is MNHNS and CDR2 SASEGT. The V segment lost 1 base and the J segment 6 bases; nucleotides outside the gene matches: 10. The CDR3 sequence is 17 residues long. The CDR3 protein is CASSEGPVQGAAGELFF. CDR3 coding DNA: TGTGCCAGCAGTGAAGGCCCGGTTCAGGGGGCAGCCGGGGAGCTGTTTTTT.

The rearrangement uses TRBV6-5 and TRBJ2-7; D gene unclear. This CDR3 has 14 amino acids. With 6 bases removed from V and 0 bases from J, the gap between germline ends came to 12 bases. From germline, CDR1 is MNHEY and CDR2 SVGAGI. This CDR3 reads CASSPLPGSYEQYF. The CDR3 DNA is TGTGCCAGCAGCCCCCTCCCCGGCTCCTACGAGCAGTACTTC.